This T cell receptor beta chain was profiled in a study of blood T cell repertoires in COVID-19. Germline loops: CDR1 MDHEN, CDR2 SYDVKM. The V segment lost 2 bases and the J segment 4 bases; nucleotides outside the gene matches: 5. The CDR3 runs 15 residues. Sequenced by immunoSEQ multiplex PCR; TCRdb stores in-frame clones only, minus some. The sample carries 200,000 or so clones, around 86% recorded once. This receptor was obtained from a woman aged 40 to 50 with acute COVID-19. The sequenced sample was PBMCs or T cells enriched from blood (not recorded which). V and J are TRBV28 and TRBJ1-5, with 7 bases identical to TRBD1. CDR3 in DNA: TGTGCCAGCAGTTTAACGACAGGGTATAATCAGCCCCAGCATTTT. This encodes CASSLTTGYNQPQHF.